Listed below are T cell receptor beta chains from one sample, sequenced in a study of shared clonotypes between healthy human individuals. Produced via immunoSEQ multiplex PCR; TCRdb's table is partial and in-frame only. The table includes approximately 1,500,000 clones, approximately 96% detected once. The sequencing sample was made of naive CD4+ T cells sorted from blood. These TCRs come from a man between 25 and 39 years old in good health. Each CDR3 is given with its conserved first and last residue. Each record gives: V gene, D gene, J gene, clone size, CDR3 DNA, CDR3 protein. A D gene is named only where the DNA matches it firmly. Size is stated for part of the rows, as once, few or many counts, or as a class when the clone is expanded.

v_call: TRBV27; d_call: .; j_call: TRBJ2-1; clone_size: once; cdr3_nt: TGTGCCAGCAGTTTGAGTCGGCTTCACAATGAGCAGTTCTTC; cdr3_aa: CASSLSRLHNEQFF
v_call: TRBV9; d_call: .; j_call: TRBJ2-5; clone_size: .; cdr3_nt: TGTGCCAGCAGCGAGTCGAGCCAAGAGACCCAGTACTTC; cdr3_aa: CASSESSQETQYF
v_call: TRBV7-2; d_call: .; j_call: TRBJ1-2; clone_size: once; cdr3_nt: TGTGCCAGCAGCGTCGACAGTAACTATGGCTACACCTTC; cdr3_aa: CASSVDSNYGYTF
v_call: TRBV27; d_call: .; j_call: TRBJ1-2; clone_size: .; cdr3_nt: TGTGCCACCGGGGACTCTAACTATGGCTACACCTTC; cdr3_aa: CATGDSNYGYTF
v_call: TRBV10-1; d_call: TRBD2; j_call: TRBJ2-1; clone_size: .; cdr3_nt: TGCGCCAGCAGTGACTCCGGGACTAGCGGAAACAATGAGCAGTTCTTC; cdr3_aa: CASSDSGTSGNNEQFF
v_call: TRBV18; d_call: TRBD2; j_call: TRBJ2-1; clone_size: .; cdr3_nt: TGTGCCAGCTCCCCGACTAGCGGGAGGGTCAATGAGCAGTTCTTC; cdr3_aa: CASSPTSGRVNEQFF
v_call: TRBV6-5; d_call: .; j_call: TRBJ1-1; clone_size: .; cdr3_nt: TGTGCCAGCAGAGGGGGGACTGAAGCTTTCTTT; cdr3_aa: CASRGGTEAFF
v_call: TRBV5-5; d_call: TRBD1; j_call: TRBJ2-6; clone_size: .; cdr3_nt: TGTGCCAGCAGCCTTAGGTACGGACAGGTATATTCTGGGGCCAACGTCCTGACTTTC; cdr3_aa: CASSLRYGQVYSGANVLTF
v_call: TRBV27; d_call: TRBD2; j_call: TRBJ2-7; clone_size: .; cdr3_nt: TGTGCCAGCAGTTTATGGAAGACTAGCGAGAATCCCTACGAGCAGTACTTC; cdr3_aa: CASSLWKTSENPYEQYF
v_call: TRBV14; d_call: TRBD2; j_call: TRBJ2-7; clone_size: .; cdr3_nt: TGTGCCAGCAGCCTCGGACTAGCGAACTACGAGCAGTACTTC; cdr3_aa: CASSLGLANYEQYF
v_call: TRBV10-1; d_call: TRBD2; j_call: TRBJ2-1; clone_size: .; cdr3_nt: TGCGCCAACCCTAACACCGGGACTAGCAGAAACAATGAGCAGTTCTTC; cdr3_aa: CANPNTGTSRNNEQFF
v_call: TRBV11-3; d_call: TRBD2; j_call: TRBJ2-3; clone_size: .; cdr3_nt: TGTGCCAGCAGCCCGGGACTAGCGGGAGGGTTCACAGATACGCAGTATTTT; cdr3_aa: CASSPGLAGGFTDTQYF
v_call: TRBV18; d_call: .; j_call: TRBJ2-3; clone_size: once; cdr3_nt: TGTGCCAGCATCCCCAGCCAGGCAGCTAGCACAGATACGCAGTATTTT; cdr3_aa: CASIPSQAASTDTQYF
v_call: TRBV5-1; d_call: .; j_call: TRBJ2-6; clone_size: .; cdr3_nt: TGCGCCAGCAGCTTGGAGAAGGGGAGTTCCTCTGGGGCCAACGTCCTGACTTTC; cdr3_aa: CASSLEKGSSSGANVLTF
v_call: TRBV4-1; d_call: .; j_call: TRBJ2-1; clone_size: once; cdr3_nt: TGCGCCAGCAGCCAGTATGGCGAGGGGAGTCGGGACAATGAGCAGTTCTTC; cdr3_aa: CASSQYGEGSRDNEQFF
v_call: TRBV18; d_call: .; j_call: TRBJ2-7; clone_size: .; cdr3_nt: TGTGCCAGCTCTGAAAACGGGGGCCTCCGGTACGAGCAGTACTTC; cdr3_aa: CASSENGGLRYEQYF
v_call: TRBV29-1; d_call: .; j_call: TRBJ2-7; clone_size: few; cdr3_nt: TGCAGCGTTGCCCTAGCATACGAGCAGTACTTC; cdr3_aa: CSVALAYEQYF
v_call: TRBV9; d_call: .; j_call: TRBJ2-6; clone_size: .; cdr3_nt: TGTGCCAGCAGCGTAGACACCTCTGGGGCCAACGTCCTGACTTTC; cdr3_aa: CASSVDTSGANVLTF
v_call: TRBV29-1; d_call: TRBD1; j_call: TRBJ1-2; clone_size: .; cdr3_nt: TGCAGCGTTGCTAGGGGGCCCCCGACAGCCCTTAACTATGGCTACACCTTC; cdr3_aa: CSVARGPPTALNYGYTF
v_call: TRBV19; d_call: TRBD2; j_call: TRBJ2-1; clone_size: .; cdr3_nt: TGTGCCAGTAGTATAGTAGCGGGAGGGCCGGAGTTCTTC; cdr3_aa: CASSIVAGGPEFF
v_call: TRBV27; d_call: TRBD1; j_call: TRBJ2-7; clone_size: .; cdr3_nt: TGTGCCAGCAAAAGACAGGGTAGCTCTTACGAGCAGTACTTC; cdr3_aa: CASKRQGSSYEQYF
v_call: TRBV5-1; d_call: .; j_call: TRBJ2-3; clone_size: .; cdr3_nt: TGCGCCAGCAGCTCAGGAGGGAAAGGGACCACAGATACGCAGTATTTT; cdr3_aa: CASSSGGKGTTDTQYF
v_call: TRBV5-6; d_call: .; j_call: TRBJ2-7; clone_size: .; cdr3_nt: TGTGCCAGCAGCACCTCAGAGACTAGTGCGGACGAGCAGTACTTC; cdr3_aa: CASSTSETSADEQYF
v_call: TRBV2; d_call: .; j_call: TRBJ1-5; clone_size: .; cdr3_nt: TGTGCCAGCAGTGCCGGACAAAATAGCAATCAGCCCCAGCATTTT; cdr3_aa: CASSAGQNSNQPQHF
v_call: TRBV5-1; d_call: .; j_call: TRBJ1-1; clone_size: .; cdr3_nt: TGCGCCAGCAGCTTGGCCACACAGGGTGGTGGAGCTTTCTTT; cdr3_aa: CASSLATQGGGAFF
v_call: TRBV10-3; d_call: .; j_call: TRBJ2-7; clone_size: .; cdr3_nt: TGTGCCATCAGTGAGTGGGCGAGCTCCTACGAGCAGTACTTC; cdr3_aa: CAISEWASSYEQYF
v_call: TRBV30; d_call: TRBD2; j_call: TRBJ2-1; clone_size: once; cdr3_nt: TGTGCCTGGAAGGGCGGGAGGGCCGTCAATGAGCAGTTCTTC; cdr3_aa: CAWKGGRAVNEQFF
v_call: TRBV11-2; d_call: .; j_call: TRBJ2-7; clone_size: .; cdr3_nt: TGTGCCAGCAGCTTAGCTCTGTCGGCAGGCTACGAGCAGTACTTC; cdr3_aa: CASSLALSAGYEQYF
v_call: TRBV28; d_call: TRBD1; j_call: TRBJ1-4; clone_size: .; cdr3_nt: TGTGCCAGCAGTTCAGGGGGCACGGATGAAAAACTGTTTTTT; cdr3_aa: CASSSGGTDEKLFF
v_call: TRBV6-5; d_call: .; j_call: TRBJ1-1; clone_size: .; cdr3_nt: TGTGCCAGCAGTATCTCGGGGAAAGAAGCTTTCTTT; cdr3_aa: CASSISGKEAFF
v_call: TRBV19; d_call: .; j_call: TRBJ2-6; clone_size: .; cdr3_nt: TGTGCCAGTATGCTAGGCCCGGGGGCGGTTCAGGGGGCCAACGTCCTGACTTTC; cdr3_aa: CASMLGPGAVQGANVLTF
v_call: TRBV7-7; d_call: TRBD2; j_call: TRBJ2-2; clone_size: .; cdr3_nt: TGTGCTAGCAGCCAGCGGGTCCTAGCGGGAGTGGGAAACACCGGGGAGCTGTTTTTT; cdr3_aa: CASSQRVLAGVGNTGELFF
v_call: TRBV4-1; d_call: .; j_call: TRBJ2-1; clone_size: .; cdr3_nt: TGCGCCAGCAGCCAACTCCCCAATGAGCAGTTCTTC; cdr3_aa: CASSQLPNEQFF
v_call: TRBV27; d_call: .; j_call: TRBJ2-1; clone_size: once; cdr3_nt: TGTGCCAGCAGTTTATTCACGTCGGTGAAGTCGCGGAATGAGCAGTTCTTC; cdr3_aa: CASSLFTSVKSRNEQFF
v_call: TRBV5-1; d_call: .; j_call: TRBJ2-7; clone_size: .; cdr3_nt: TGCGCCAGCAGTGACCAAGGCTCCTACGAGCAGTACTTC; cdr3_aa: CASSDQGSYEQYF
v_call: TRBV28; d_call: .; j_call: TRBJ1-2; clone_size: .; cdr3_nt: TGTGCCAGCAGTCCTACCCCCTATGGCTACACCTTC; cdr3_aa: CASSPTPYGYTF
v_call: TRBV5-1; d_call: .; j_call: TRBJ2-1; clone_size: .; cdr3_nt: TGCGCCAGCAGCTCCGGATGGTCCTACAATGAGCAGTTCTTC; cdr3_aa: CASSSGWSYNEQFF
v_call: TRBV13; d_call: TRBD1; j_call: TRBJ2-5; clone_size: .; cdr3_nt: TGTGCCAGCAGACGGACAGGCCAAGAGACCCAGTACTTC; cdr3_aa: CASRRTGQETQYF
v_call: TRBV10-1; d_call: TRBD1; j_call: TRBJ2-2; clone_size: .; cdr3_nt: TGCGCCACCCCTAAAGAGGGGGCGACCGGGGAGCTGTTTTTT; cdr3_aa: CATPKEGATGELFF
v_call: TRBV11-2; d_call: .; j_call: TRBJ2-7; clone_size: .; cdr3_nt: TGTGCCAGCAGCGAACCCCCCTGGGACGCTCTCTCCTACGAGCAGTACTTC; cdr3_aa: CASSEPPWDALSYEQYF
v_call: TRBV6-5; d_call: .; j_call: TRBJ2-2; clone_size: once; cdr3_nt: TGTGCCAGCAGTTACGATCTGGGAACGAACACCGGGGAGCTGTTTTTT; cdr3_aa: CASSYDLGTNTGELFF
v_call: TRBV5-1; d_call: .; j_call: TRBJ1-4; clone_size: .; cdr3_nt: TGCGCCAGCAGCTTGGCCAGCGGAGCTAATGAAAAACTGTTTTTT; cdr3_aa: CASSLASGANEKLFF
v_call: TRBV30; d_call: TRBD2; j_call: TRBJ2-5; clone_size: .; cdr3_nt: TGTGCCTTGGATGGCGGGAGGTTCGTAGAGACCCAGTACTTC; cdr3_aa: CALDGGRFVETQYF
v_call: TRBV19; d_call: TRBD2; j_call: TRBJ2-3; clone_size: .; cdr3_nt: TGTGCCACAAGAAATGGGGGAGGGCTAACAGATACGCAGTATTTT; cdr3_aa: CATRNGGGLTDTQYF